A selection of T cell receptor beta chains follows, all from one sample in a study of blood T cell repertoires in COVID-19. TCRdb's table, derived via immunoSEQ multiplex PCR, lists solely in-frame clones and lacks some. The table lists 60,000 to 75,000 clones, around 90% of them singletons, with around 3.6% in the top ten. Sequencing input: peripheral blood. The receptors stem from a woman aged 45-65 years with COVID-19, enrolled during active disease. Both conserved end residues are part of each CDR3. D genes are given only for firm matches. Some rows mark clone size as missing; the rest say once, few, many or name a class of expanded clone.

d_call: NA
clone_size: NA
j_call: TRBJ1-6
v_call: TRBV25-1
cdr3_nt: TGTGCCAGCAGCGGCCCAGGGGCGCCGGATTCACCCCTCCACTTT
cdr3_aa: CASSGPGAPDSPLHF

d_call: NA
clone_size: NA
j_call: TRBJ2-2
v_call: TRBV10-3
cdr3_nt: TGTGCCATCAGTAACACGAACACCGGGGAGCTGTTTTTT
cdr3_aa: CAISNTNTGELFF

d_call: NA
clone_size: few
j_call: TRBJ1-3
v_call: TRBV19
cdr3_nt: TGTGCCAGTAGTAACGCAGGCCGTTCTGGAAACACCATATATTTT
cdr3_aa: CASSNAGRSGNTIYF

d_call: NA
clone_size: NA
j_call: TRBJ1-4
v_call: TRBV25-1
cdr3_nt: TGTGCCAGCAGTCCCCTGGGAGGGAGGGGCGAAAAACTGTTTTTT
cdr3_aa: CASSPLGGRGEKLFF

d_call: NA
clone_size: NA
j_call: TRBJ1-1
v_call: TRBV6-1
cdr3_nt: TGTGCCAGCAGTGAAAGGGGGAACACTGAAGCTTTCTTT
cdr3_aa: CASSERGNTEAFF

d_call: TRBD1
clone_size: NA
j_call: TRBJ2-7
v_call: TRBV6-5
cdr3_nt: TGTGCCAGCAACTTGGACAGGGTTCTCGACGAGCAGTACTTC
cdr3_aa: CASNLDRVLDEQYF

d_call: NA
clone_size: once
j_call: TRBJ1-1
v_call: TRBV5-4
cdr3_nt: TGTGCCAGCAGCTCCACGGGGGGTGAAGCTTTCTTT
cdr3_aa: CASSSTGGEAFF

d_call: NA
clone_size: NA
j_call: TRBJ2-5
v_call: TRBV18
cdr3_nt: TGTGCCAGCTCACCCAAAGAGACCCAGTACTTC
cdr3_aa: CASSPKETQYF

d_call: TRBD2
clone_size: NA
j_call: TRBJ2-1
v_call: TRBV7-2
cdr3_nt: TGTGCCAGCAGCGTACTAGCGGGTCCCTACAATGAGCAGTTCTTC
cdr3_aa: CASSVLAGPYNEQFF

d_call: TRBD1
clone_size: NA
j_call: TRBJ2-6
v_call: TRBV4-1
cdr3_nt: TGCGCCAGCAGCCGCTCCGGGACAGGGAGCTCTGGGGCCAACGTCCTGACTTTC
cdr3_aa: CASSRSGTGSSGANVLTF

d_call: TRBD2
clone_size: NA
j_call: TRBJ2-1
v_call: TRBV24-1
cdr3_nt: TGTGCCACCAGTGATCTTGGGACTAGCGGGAGCTCCTACAATGAGCAGTTCTTC
cdr3_aa: CATSDLGTSGSSYNEQFF

d_call: NA
clone_size: NA
j_call: TRBJ2-5
v_call: TRBV14
cdr3_nt: TGTGCCAGCAGCCAAGATCTAGGCGTCGGGACCCAGTACTTC
cdr3_aa: CASSQDLGVGTQYF

d_call: TRBD1
clone_size: NA
j_call: TRBJ1-5
v_call: TRBV9
cdr3_nt: TGTGCCAGCAGCGTAGGGCCCAGGGGGAATCAGCCCCAGCATTTT
cdr3_aa: CASSVGPRGNQPQHF

d_call: TRBD1
clone_size: few
j_call: TRBJ1-1
v_call: TRBV28
cdr3_nt: TGTGCCAGCAGAAACCGGGACAGGGGCGCTAACACTGAAGCTTTCTTT
cdr3_aa: CASRNRDRGANTEAFF

d_call: NA
clone_size: few
j_call: TRBJ2-7
v_call: TRBV1
cdr3_nt: TGCACCAGCCAGGGACTAGCGGGTTACGAGCAGTACTTC
cdr3_aa: CTSQGLAGYEQYF

d_call: TRBD2
clone_size: NA
j_call: TRBJ2-1
v_call: TRBV5-4
cdr3_nt: TGTGCCGCCGGTATGGTGGGAGGGCGGGATGAGCAGTTCTTC
cdr3_aa: CAAGMVGGRDEQFF

d_call: NA
clone_size: NA
j_call: TRBJ2-7
v_call: TRBV29-1
cdr3_nt: TGCAGCGTTCAGATTGCCGGGACTTTTTACGAGCAGTACTTC
cdr3_aa: CSVQIAGTFYEQYF

d_call: TRBD2
clone_size: NA
j_call: TRBJ2-5
v_call: TRBV3-1/TRBV3-2
cdr3_nt: TGTGCCAGCAGCCGCGGACTAGCGGGTGAAAGAGGGAAGACCCAGTACTTC
cdr3_aa: CASSRGLAGERGKTQYF

d_call: TRBD1
clone_size: NA
j_call: TRBJ2-7
v_call: TRBV7-2
cdr3_nt: TGTGCCAGCAGCTTGGACAGGTCCTACGAGCAGTACTTC
cdr3_aa: CASSLDRSYEQYF

d_call: TRBD1
clone_size: NA
j_call: TRBJ2-3
v_call: TRBV19
cdr3_nt: TGTGCCAGTAGTCAGGCGGGACAGGGATTTTCTAGCACAGATACGCAGTATTTT
cdr3_aa: CASSQAGQGFSSTDTQYF

d_call: TRBD2
clone_size: NA
j_call: TRBJ2-1
v_call: TRBV28
cdr3_nt: TGTGCCAGCAGTTTCCCGGGAGGTCGAGAGTTCTTC
cdr3_aa: CASSFPGGREFF

d_call: TRBD1
clone_size: NA
j_call: TRBJ2-7
v_call: TRBV29-1
cdr3_nt: TGCAGCGTCGGATCACGGCAGGGGGCGATCTACGAGCAGTACTTC
cdr3_aa: CSVGSRQGAIYEQYF

d_call: NA
clone_size: NA
j_call: TRBJ2-1
v_call: TRBV5-1
cdr3_nt: TGCGCCAGCAGCTTGAGTGTAGGGACAAACAATGAGCAGTTCTTC
cdr3_aa: CASSLSVGTNNEQFF

d_call: TRBD2
clone_size: NA
j_call: TRBJ2-7
v_call: TRBV6-5
cdr3_nt: TGTGCCAGCAGAAGAGCGGGAGTTTTCGAGCAGTACTTC
cdr3_aa: CASRRAGVFEQYF

d_call: TRBD1
clone_size: once
j_call: TRBJ1-2
v_call: TRBV5-1
cdr3_nt: TGCGCCAGCAGCGGGACAGGGAGAGGCTACACCTTC
cdr3_aa: CASSGTGRGYTF

d_call: TRBD1
clone_size: NA
j_call: TRBJ2-4
v_call: TRBV6-1
cdr3_nt: TGTGCCAGCAGTGATACAGGGGCCGGCATTCAGTACTTC
cdr3_aa: CASSDTGAGIQYF

d_call: TRBD1
clone_size: NA
j_call: TRBJ1-2
v_call: TRBV9
cdr3_nt: TGTGCCAGCAGCCAGGGACAGGGGGCTGACTATGGCTACACCTTC
cdr3_aa: CASSQGQGADYGYTF

d_call: NA
clone_size: NA
j_call: TRBJ2-4
v_call: TRBV11-3
cdr3_nt: TGTGCCAGCAGCTCACCAAACGGGAGAGCCAAAAACATTCAGTACTTC
cdr3_aa: CASSSPNGRAKNIQYF

d_call: NA
clone_size: once
j_call: TRBJ1-5
v_call: TRBV6-5
cdr3_nt: TGTGCCAGCAGCCGCGACAGTAGCAATCAGCCCCAGCATTTT
cdr3_aa: CASSRDSSNQPQHF

d_call: NA
clone_size: NA
j_call: TRBJ1-4
v_call: TRBV5-6
cdr3_nt: TGTGCCAGCAGCTTGCAGGGGTGGAGTGAAAAACTGTTTTTT
cdr3_aa: CASSLQGWSEKLFF

d_call: NA
clone_size: once
j_call: TRBJ1-3
v_call: TRBV19
cdr3_nt: TGTGCCAGTAGTACGCAGGGATTACGTGGAAACACCATATATTTT
cdr3_aa: CASSTQGLRGNTIYF

d_call: NA
clone_size: NA
j_call: TRBJ2-3
v_call: TRBV5-6
cdr3_nt: TGTGCCAGCAGCCGGGGGAACAGGAAAGATACGCAGTATTTT
cdr3_aa: CASSRGNRKDTQYF

d_call: TRBD1
clone_size: NA
j_call: TRBJ2-3
v_call: TRBV24-1
cdr3_nt: TGTGCCACCAGTGACCCAGGGGGCCCAACTACAGATACGCAGTATTTT
cdr3_aa: CATSDPGGPTTDTQYF

d_call: NA
clone_size: few
j_call: TRBJ1-6
v_call: TRBV5-1
cdr3_nt: TGCGCCAGCAGCTTGGAGGGGCCTCGAAATTCACCCCTCCACTTT
cdr3_aa: CASSLEGPRNSPLHF

d_call: TRBD1
clone_size: NA
j_call: TRBJ2-7
v_call: TRBV5-4
cdr3_nt: TGTGCCAGCAGTCCGAACCGGGACAGGGAGGCCTACGAGCAGTACTTC
cdr3_aa: CASSPNRDREAYEQYF

d_call: NA
clone_size: NA
j_call: TRBJ1-1
v_call: TRBV5-1
cdr3_nt: TGCGCCAGCAGCTTGGAGGCAGGGGTAACTGAAGCTTTCTTT
cdr3_aa: CASSLEAGVTEAFF

d_call: NA
clone_size: once
j_call: TRBJ2-7
v_call: TRBV18
cdr3_nt: TGTGCCAGCTCACCGGCGGCTAGTCCCTACGAGCAGTACTTC
cdr3_aa: CASSPAASPYEQYF

d_call: NA
clone_size: NA
j_call: TRBJ2-5
v_call: TRBV7-2
cdr3_nt: TGTGCCAGCAGCTTTTACAGGGAAGAGACCCAGTACTTC
cdr3_aa: CASSFYREETQYF

d_call: TRBD1
clone_size: NA
j_call: TRBJ2-2
v_call: TRBV14
cdr3_nt: TGTGCCAGCAGCCGGGCGACGGGACAGGGGACGAACACCGGGGAGCTGTTTTTT
cdr3_aa: CASSRATGQGTNTGELFF

d_call: TRBD2
clone_size: NA
j_call: TRBJ2-1
v_call: TRBV7-8
cdr3_nt: TGTGCCAGCAGCTCCCCAATAGCGGGAGGGCCTAAGGCGCAGTTCTTC
cdr3_aa: CASSSPIAGGPKAQFF

d_call: TRBD2
clone_size: NA
j_call: TRBJ2-3
v_call: TRBV10-3
cdr3_nt: TGTGCCATCAGTGAGCCGGGACTAACAGATACGCAGTATTTT
cdr3_aa: CAISEPGLTDTQYF

d_call: NA
clone_size: NA
j_call: TRBJ2-1
v_call: TRBV7-2
cdr3_nt: TGTGCCAGCAGCCCTTACGGGACACTTAGCTACAATGAGCAGTTCTTC
cdr3_aa: CASSPYGTLSYNEQFF

d_call: NA
clone_size: NA
j_call: TRBJ2-1
v_call: TRBV6-5
cdr3_nt: TGTGCCAGCAGTTACACACTAGGAAACGAGCAGTTCTTC
cdr3_aa: CASSYTLGNEQFF

d_call: NA
clone_size: NA
j_call: TRBJ2-1
v_call: TRBV3-1/TRBV3-2
cdr3_nt: TGTGCCAGCAGCCAACGACAGTACAATGAGCAGTTCTTC
cdr3_aa: CASSQRQYNEQFF

d_call: NA
clone_size: NA
j_call: TRBJ2-7
v_call: TRBV15
cdr3_nt: TGTGCCACCAGCGGGCGAACTACAGGCTCGGGCGAGCAGTACTTC
cdr3_aa: CATSGRTTGSGEQYF

d_call: NA
clone_size: NA
j_call: TRBJ1-2
v_call: TRBV6-4
cdr3_nt: TGTGCCAGCATTAGACAGTTTAAGGATGGCTACACCTTC
cdr3_aa: CASIRQFKDGYTF

d_call: NA
clone_size: few
j_call: TRBJ2-7
v_call: TRBV10-3
cdr3_nt: TGTGCCATCAGCGTCCTTAACGAGCAGTACTTC
cdr3_aa: CAISVLNEQYF

d_call: TRBD1
clone_size: NA
j_call: TRBJ2-1
v_call: TRBV20-1
cdr3_nt: TGCAGTGCTAGTAAGGACAGGCGAAACAACAATGAGCAGTTCTTC
cdr3_aa: CSASKDRRNNNEQFF

d_call: NA
clone_size: NA
j_call: TRBJ2-1
v_call: TRBV6-2/TRBV6-3
cdr3_nt: TGTGCCAGCAGTTACCCACAGCAGGAGCAGTTCTTC
cdr3_aa: CASSYPQQEQFF

d_call: TRBD2
clone_size: NA
j_call: TRBJ2-2
v_call: TRBV19
cdr3_nt: TGTGCCAGTAGAGCCGCCGGGACTAGCGGGGGCACCGGGGAGCTGTTTTTT
cdr3_aa: CASRAAGTSGGTGELFF

d_call: TRBD2
clone_size: NA
j_call: TRBJ2-5
v_call: TRBV4-1
cdr3_nt: TGCGCCAGCAGCCAATTGAACGTGGGAGGGGAGACCCAGTACTTC
cdr3_aa: CASSQLNVGGETQYF

d_call: TRBD1
clone_size: NA
j_call: TRBJ2-7
v_call: TRBV13
cdr3_nt: TGTGCCAGCAGCTTAGAAGGACAGGGGGCTAGTGGGGAGCAGTACTTC
cdr3_aa: CASSLEGQGASGEQYF

d_call: NA
clone_size: few
j_call: TRBJ1-2
v_call: TRBV5-4
cdr3_nt: TGTGCCAGCAGCTTGGCTCGAGTCTATGGCTACACCTTC
cdr3_aa: CASSLARVYGYTF

d_call: TRBD1
clone_size: NA
j_call: TRBJ1-4
v_call: TRBV19
cdr3_nt: TGTGCCAGTAGTAGGGTGACAGGGGGTGAAAAACTGTTTTTT
cdr3_aa: CASSRVTGGEKLFF

d_call: TRBD1
clone_size: NA
j_call: TRBJ1-1
v_call: TRBV7-8
cdr3_nt: TGTGCCAGCAGCTCTGAAGTACTGCAGGGGGTCGAGGCTTTCTTT
cdr3_aa: CASSSEVLQGVEAFF

d_call: NA
clone_size: NA
j_call: TRBJ2-7
v_call: TRBV6-6
cdr3_nt: TGTGCCAGCAGTCGCCTGGGACTCTCCTCCCCCCCCTACTACGAGCAGTACTTC
cdr3_aa: CASSRLGLSSPPYYEQYF

d_call: NA
clone_size: NA
j_call: TRBJ2-7
v_call: TRBV6-5
cdr3_nt: TGTGCCAGCCGGCCGGCAGGACAGACCTACGAGCAGTACTTC
cdr3_aa: CASRPAGQTYEQYF

d_call: TRBD2
clone_size: NA
j_call: TRBJ2-1
v_call: TRBV4-1
cdr3_nt: TGCGCCAGCAGCCAAGTTGATATGGGACTAGCGGGAAACAATGAGCAGTTCTTC
cdr3_aa: CASSQVDMGLAGNNEQFF

d_call: NA
clone_size: NA
j_call: TRBJ1-6
v_call: TRBV5-6
cdr3_nt: TGTGCCAGCAGCTTAAGCAATCGTTCACCCCTCCACTTT
cdr3_aa: CASSLSNRSPLHF

d_call: TRBD1
clone_size: NA
j_call: TRBJ2-6
v_call: TRBV28
cdr3_nt: TGTGCCAGCAGTTTATTTCAGGGGGCTGGGGCCAACGTCCTGACTTTC
cdr3_aa: CASSLFQGAGANVLTF